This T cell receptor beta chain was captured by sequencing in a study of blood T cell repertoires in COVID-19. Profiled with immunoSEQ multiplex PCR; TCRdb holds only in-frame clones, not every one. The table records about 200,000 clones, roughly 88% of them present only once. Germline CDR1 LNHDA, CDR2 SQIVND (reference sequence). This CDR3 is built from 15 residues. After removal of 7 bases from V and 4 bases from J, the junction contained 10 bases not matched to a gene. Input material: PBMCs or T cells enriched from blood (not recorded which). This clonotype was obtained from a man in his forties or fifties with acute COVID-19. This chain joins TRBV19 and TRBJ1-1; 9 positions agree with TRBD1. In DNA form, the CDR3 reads TGTGCCAGTAAACCCTCCGGGACAGGGTTCACTGAAGCTTTCTTT. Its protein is CASKPSGTGFTEAFF. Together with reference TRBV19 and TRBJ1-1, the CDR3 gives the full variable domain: DGGITQSPKYLFRKEGQNVTLSCEQNLNHDAMYWYRQDPGQGLRLIYYSQIVNDFQKGDIAEGYSVSREKKESFPLTVTSAQKNPTAFYLCASKPSGTGFTEAFFGQGTRLTVV.